This record looks at one T cell receptor (beta chain) sequence and its context. This receptor's antigen is unknown. Base qualities are not provided; no much larger clone lies one nucleotide away. This sample is part of a study of blood T cell repertoires in COVID-19 (TCRdb year 2020). With respect to the entire study: The collaborator samples originated in the United States, Italy and Spain and spanned the acute and convalescent phases of COVID-19. The prospective study material was composed of cDNA or gDNA derived from T cells, B-cell-depleted T cells, or PBMCs. The dataset comprised deeply sampled blood TCRbeta repertoires from subjects exposed to, actively infected with, or recovered from COVID-19. A freely available public database, intended as a resource for researchers studying the immune response to SARS-CoV-2, is where the repertoires were released. The samples were drawn from the first 160 participants of the ongoing ImmuneRACE study and from some 1,300 subjects provided by 6 global collaborators. Nearly every sample came with metadata listing a de-identified subject ID, COVID-19 status, age in years and sex. Where HLA class I and class II types were available, the types were taken from metadata supplied by the sample provider, not from assay-based typing.

TCRbeta CDR3 regions were amplified from genomic DNA by means of the immunoSEQ Assay, a bias-controlled multiplex PCR. For the original study's pipeline: The number of nucleated cells in each sample was estimated by amplification of reference gene primers within the assay. To quantify the absolute abundance of each unique TCRbeta CDR3 rearrangement, sequence reads were collapsed and filtered. For each sample, productive Simpson clonality was calculated by taking the square root of Simpson's diversity index across productive rearrangements. The immuneACCESS repertoire file appears here via TCRdb, limited to in-frame rearrangements. These files lack a portion of the clones; in checked studies, under half of the deficit traces to unresolved V genes, and the cause of the others is not known. The V and J calls and clone size were taken over from that table, and D and trimming were inferred from the DNA. In this sample the table shows roughly 250,000 clones, approximately 83% of which occur a single time. Of the sample, under 2.5% falls within the top ten clones.

Broad study findings and their caveats: The quantity of clinical and demographic metadata differed by source and by participant and was supplied without curation.

The junction shows trimming of 4 bases on V and 2 bases on J, and the gene matches do not reach 12 bases of it. There are 17 amino acids in the CDR3, from cysteine to phenylalanine inclusive. Kept here is only the CDR3 DNA, which spans 51 bases and is read in frame from base 1. CDR1 and CDR2 were assigned from the germline V gene as SGHDT and YYEEEE. Participants in the prospective study were aged about 18 to 90 years, lived in 24 United States geographic areas, and enrolled through a virtual design. To assign participants to cohorts, the prospective study relied on clinical history that participants themselves reported in a screening survey and a study questionnaire. For ImmuneRACE Cohort 3, a participant was defined as recovered based on two consecutive negative NP/OP PCR tests, clearance by a healthcare professional, or resolution of symptoms. Each participant in the prospective study had whole blood, serum and a nasopharyngeal or oropharyngeal swab collected by mobile phlebotomists. Prospective study participants could optionally give additional blood draws and questionnaires over an approximately two-month period. Blood samples from the prospective study were shipped frozen or at room temperature prior to DNA extraction.

The TCR comes from a woman aged 50 to 60 who had recovered from COVID-19. Sequenced: PBMCs or T cells enriched from blood (not recorded which). The rearrangement combines TRBV5-6 with TRBJ1-2; 9 of the junction bases match TRBD1. The base sequence is TGTGCCAGCAGCCAGGGACAGGGAAGAGGGGTAAACTATGGCTACACCTTC. Its protein reads: CASSQGQGRGVNYGYTF.